This TCR beta chain was identified in a study of somatic mutations in cytotoxic T cells in rheumatoid arthritis. Study at large: Flow-sorting brought some V beta antibody-stained T-cell populations to nearly 100% purity, V beta1+ cells sequenced for TCRB among them.

Assay: immunoSEQ multiplex PCR; the TCRdb copy retains only in-frame clones and omits some. The profile shows about 19,000 clones, 82% of them singletons. The length of the CDR3 is 15 residues. V was pared by 5 bases and J by 0 bases, with 7 bases of the junction left unmatched. Germline lookup yields CDR1 SGHVS and CDR2 FQNEAQ. What was sequenced was CD8+ T cells sorted from blood. The receptor was derived from a woman in her 50s in good health. The chain uses TRBV7-8 and TRBJ2-7; 7 nucleotides match TRBD1. Here the CDR3 reads CASSLGTARSYEQYF. For the CDR3, the DNA is TGTGCCAGCAGCCTAGGGACAGCTCGCTCCTACGAGCAGTACTTC. Full variable domain (rest looked up from reference TRBV7-8 and TRBJ2-7): GAGVSQSPRYKVAKRGQDVALRCDPISGHVSLFWYQQALGQGPEFLTYFQNEAQLDKSGLPSDRFFAERPEGSVSTLKIQRTQQEDSAVYLCASSLGTARSYEQYFGPGTRLTVT.